Shown below are 32 T cell receptor beta chains from a single sample sequenced in a study of cytomegalovirus exposure and HLA in healthy donors. PCR amplification relied on 60 Vbeta primers (plus 13 Jbeta primers). Only in-frame clones appear in the TCRdb table, and some are missing; sequencing was by immunoSEQ multiplex PCR. The sample consists of 76,000 or so clones, roughly two thirds of them appearing once. Input material: PBMCs. These receptors were taken from a woman aged 40 to 50 in good health and CMV-seropositive.

This clone turned up a few times. The chain recombines TRBV7-2 with TRBJ2-7; 7 bases are shared with TRBD1. The CDR3 loop spans 15 amino acids. Germline CDR1 reads SGHTA; CDR2 reads FQGNSA. V lost 5 bases to trimming and J lost 1 base; unmatched junction nucleotides: 8. The CDR3 sequence: CASSPDRALSYEQYF. The DNA for the CDR3 is TGTGCCAGCAGCCCTGACAGGGCGTTGTCCTACGAGCAGTACTTC.

The chain employs TRBV28 and TRBJ1-4; 10 positions match TRBD1. Germline V lookup: CDR1 MDHEN, CDR2 SYDVKM. The J segment lost 5 bases and the V segment lost 11 bases, leaving 5 bases of the junction unmatched. There are 13 residues in the CDR3. Written as DNA, the CDR3 is TGTGCCGGATCGGGACAGGGGAATGAAAAACTGTTTTTT. Amino acid sequence: CAGSGQGNEKLFF.

The V and J genes are TRBV6-6 and TRBJ1-2; D is ambiguous. CDR3 length: 11 amino acids. Per the germline V gene, CDR1 is MNHNY and CDR2 is SVGAGI (reference sequence). V shed 10 bases and J shed 2 bases, with 8 bases lying between them. DNA for the CDR3: TGTGCCACCCACTTCAACTATGGCTACACCTTC. This translates into CATHFNYGYTF.

This chain connects TRBV5-8 to TRBJ1-5, with 7 bases identical to TRBD1. This CDR3 spans 18 amino acids. J gave up 7 bases and V 3 bases, and 19 bases lay outside the gene matches. Germline CDR1 SGHTS, CDR2 YDEGEE. The CDR3 is CASSSTGQGVLQIQPQHF. As DNA, the CDR3 is TGTGCCAGCAGCTCGACCGGGCAGGGGGTTTTGCAAATACAGCCCCAGCATTTT.

The CDR3 DNA follows: TGTGCCAGCAGCTTAGCGTACAGTGGGAATTCACCCCTCCACTTT. This translates into CASSLAYSGNSPLHF. The gene calls are TRBV7-2 and TRBJ1-6; no definite D call. V was trimmed by 0 bases and J by 7 bases, leaving 10 bases between them. The CDR3 has 15 amino acids. In germline, CDR1 is SGHTA, CDR2 FQGNSA.

This chain joins TRBV5-1 and TRBJ1-1; TRBD1 matches at 11 bases. This CDR3 comprises 16 residues. V shed 10 bases and J 3 bases; nucleotides not matched to a gene: 14. Germline V gives CDR1 SGHRS, CDR2 YFSETQ. The CDR3 sequence is CASRVRTGGADTEAFF. The DNA for the CDR3 is TGCGCCTCACGAGTTAGGACAGGGGGCGCGGACACTGAAGCTTTCTTT.

This chain links TRBV6-1 with TRBJ2-5, with 9 positions matching TRBD2. This CDR3 has 15 residues. Unmatched junction bases numbered 7, after V lost 6 bases and J lost 2 bases. From germline, CDR1 is MNHNS and CDR2 SASEGT. The CDR3 loop is CASRGVAGVQETQYF. CDR3 in DNA: TGTGCCAGCAGAGGAGTAGCGGGAGTACAAGAGACCCAGTACTTC.

This chain joins TRBV27 and TRBJ1-2; 10 nucleotides agree with TRBD1. Germline V gene lookup returns CDR1 MNHEY and CDR2 SMNVEV (reference sequence). V lost 4 bases to trimming and J lost 8 bases; unmatched junction nucleotides: 13. This CDR3 contains 16 residues. DNA of the CDR3: TGTGCCAGCAGTTCCCACTCCGGGACAGGGGATCGAGGCTACACCTTC. Translated, it gives CASSSHSGTGDRGYTF.

V is TRBV30 and J is TRBJ1-1, with D possibly matching TRBD1 (5 bases). Deletions cut 2 bases from V and 3 bases from J, with 10 bases between. Germline CDR1 reads GTSNPN; CDR2 reads SVGIG (reference sequence). The CDR3 is 13 residues long. CDR3 nucleotide sequence: TGTGCCTGGAGTATTGGGGCGGACACTGAAGCTTTCTTT. Translation: CAWSIGADTEAFF.

This rearrangement joins TRBV6-5 to TRBJ1-1; D may be TRBD1 (5 bases). V shed 4 bases and J shed 2 bases, with 14 bases lying between them. CDR3 size: 15 residues. CDR1 and CDR2 from the germline V gene are MNHEY and SVGAGI. The CDR3 DNA reads TGTGCCAGCAGTTCTGGACAAGGGCTAAACACTGAAGCTTTCTTT. The encoded protein is CASSSGQGLNTEAFF.

The chain uses TRBV5-6 and TRBJ2-7; maybe TRBD1 (6 bases). The V gene lost 4 bases and the J gene lost 0 bases, with 14 bases spanning the gap. The CDR3 runs 15 residues. Germline V gene lookup returns CDR1 SGHDT and CDR2 YYEEEE. In DNA form, the CDR3 reads TGTGCCAGCAGCCACAATAGGGGGTCCTCCTACGAGCAGTACTTC. This codes for CASSHNRGSSYEQYF.

The chain combines TRBV11-2 with TRBJ1-2; 7 positions agree with TRBD1. This CDR3 is built from 13 residues. The J segment lost 8 bases and the V segment lost 1 base, leaving 4 bases of the junction unmatched. The V gene's germline CDR1 is SGHAT and CDR2 FQNNGV. The CDR3 DNA reads TGTGCCAGCAGCTTAGGGGCAGGGGGAGGCTACACCTTC. Encoded protein: CASSLGAGGGYTF.

V is TRBV5-1 and J is TRBJ2-1, with 11 bases aligning to TRBD2. V was clipped by 0 bases and J by 7 bases; unmatched bases: 6. The CDR3 runs to 16 residues. Germline lookup yields CDR1 SGHRS and CDR2 YFSETQ. CDR3 sequence reads: CASSLVSGGVGNEQFF. DNA of the CDR3: TGCGCCAGCAGCTTGGTTAGCGGGGGGGTTGGGAATGAGCAGTTCTTC.

This clone has a handful of counts. The chain couples TRBV6-1 to TRBJ2-1; D perhaps matches TRBD1 (6 bases). CDR3 size: 17 residues. Germline V gene data show CDR1 as MNHNS and CDR2 as SASEGT. Trimming shortened V by 4 bases and J by 4 bases, and 20 bases separated the two germline ends. This CDR3 is CASSAKVAQGSYNEQFF. The CDR3 nucleotides read TGTGCCAGCAGTGCTAAGGTAGCACAGGGTTCTTACAATGAGCAGTTCTTC.

The chain recombines TRBV2 with TRBJ1-5, with 10 bases fitting TRBD1. Germline CDR1 reads SNHLY; CDR2 reads FYNNEI. With V trimmed by 8 bases and J by 2 bases, 9 bases remained unmatched. This CDR3 spans 16 amino acids. This CDR3 is CASPGQGTLGNQPQHF. DNA for the CDR3: TGTGCCAGCCCGGGACAGGGGACTTTAGGCAATCAGCCCCAGCATTTT. Variable domain in full (rest from reference TRBV2 and TRBJ1-5): EPEVTQTPSHQVTQMGQEVILRCVPISNHLYFYWYRQILGQKVEFLVSFYNNEISEKSEIFDDQFSVERPDGSNFTLKIRSTKLEDSAMYFCASPGQGTLGNQPQHFGDGTRLSIL.

V is TRBV5-1 and J is TRBJ2-7, with D maybe TRBD2 (5 bases). V dropped 2 bases and J dropped 5 bases, with 17 bases sitting between them. Germline lookup yields CDR1 SGHRS and CDR2 YFSETQ. The CDR3 totals 15 residues. This CDR3 reads CASSFRGGLGDEQYF. In DNA, the CDR3 is TGCGCCAGCAGCTTTCGAGGAGGACTGGGCGACGAGCAGTACTTC. Looking up the rest from reference TRBV5-1 and TRBJ2-7 gives the full variable domain: KAGVTQTPRYLIKTRGQQVTLSCSPISGHRSVSWYQQTPGQGLQFLFEYFSETQRNKGNFPGRFSGRQFSNSRSEMNVSTLELGDSALYLCASSFRGGLGDEQYFGPGTRLTVT.

This clone was seen a handful of times. This chain joins TRBV30 and TRBJ1-5, with TRBD1 matching over 9 bases. From germline, CDR1 is GTSNPN and CDR2 SVGIG (reference sequence). Germline trimming cut 2 bases from V and 7 bases from J; bases unmatched to any gene: 6. CDR3 length equals 14 residues. Written as DNA, the CDR3 is TGTGCCTGGAGTCCGGACAGGGGAGGACAGCCCCAGCATTTT. Translated, it gives CAWSPDRGGQPQHF.

This chain uses TRBV11-2 with TRBJ1-1, with D unresolved. Germline CDR1 and CDR2: SGHAT and FQNNGV. The length of the CDR3 is 14 residues. Trimming stripped 4 bases from V and 2 bases from J, with 11 bases between. The CDR3 spells CASSSRQNNTEAFF. In nucleotides, the CDR3 is TGTGCCAGCAGCTCCAGGCAGAATAACACTGAAGCTTTCTTT. The full variable domain, its missing parts supplied by reference TRBV11-2 and TRBJ1-1, is EAGVAQSPRYKIIEKRQSVAFWCNPISGHATLYWYQQILGQGPKLLIQFQNNGVVDDSQLPKDRFSAERLKGVDSTLKIQPAKLEDSAVYLCASSSRQNNTEAFFGQGTRLTVV.

This chain links TRBV28 with TRBJ2-1; 12 positions match TRBD2. The CDR3 has 16 amino acids. Germline V gives CDR1 MDHEN, CDR2 SYDVKM. The junction had 6 bases not matched to a gene; V was cut back by 5 bases and J by 4 bases. CDR3 sequence reads: CASSPSGLAGYNEQFF. CDR3 nucleotide sequence: TGTGCCAGCAGTCCCTCTGGACTAGCGGGATACAATGAGCAGTTCTTC.

This chain uses TRBV27 with TRBJ2-3; no clear D. Trimming pared 7 bases from V and 0 bases from J, leaving 17 bases between. This CDR3 is built from 16 residues. Germline V CDR1 and CDR2: MNHEY, SMNVEV (reference sequence). CDR3 sequence: CASTSPLLLSTDTQYF. DNA for the CDR3: TGTGCCAGCACCTCGCCTCTCCTATTAAGCACAGATACGCAGTATTTT.

The CDR3 DNA sequence: TGTGCCAGTAGTGGGGACAGGGGTTACGAGCAGTACTTC. Encoded protein: CASSGDRGYEQYF. This chain joins TRBV19 and TRBJ2-7; 10 bases align to TRBD1. V trimming: 5 bases; J trimming: 4 bases; junction bases outside the gene matches: 2. The CDR3 has 13 residues. In germline, CDR1 is LNHDA, CDR2 SQIVND (reference sequence).

V usage is TRBV7-6 and J usage is TRBJ2-5; 9 bases map to TRBD1. V trimming: 3 bases; J trimming: 5 bases; junction bases outside the gene matches: 7. CDR3 length equals 15 residues. Germline lookup yields CDR1 SGHVS and CDR2 FNYEAQ. The CDR3 DNA is TGTGCCAGCAGCTTTAGACAGGGGGAAGGGGAGACCCAGTACTTC. Translating gives CASSFRQGEGETQYF.

The chain uses TRBV7-9 and TRBJ2-1, with 14 nucleotides matching TRBD2. The germline V gene encodes CDR1 SEHNR and CDR2 FQNEAQ (reference sequence). The junction had 6 bases not matched to a gene; V was cut back by 6 bases and J by 2 bases. The CDR3 sequence is 17 residues long. For the CDR3, the DNA is TGTGCCAGCAGACATGGGACTAGCGGGAGAACCTACAATGAGCAGTTCTTC. It codes for CASRHGTSGRTYNEQFF.

V and J are TRBV25-1 and TRBJ1-2; D perhaps matches TRBD1 (5 bases). Germline values: CDR1 MGHDK, CDR2 SYGVNS. The CDR3 runs to 17 residues. V was pared by 2 bases and J by 4 bases, with 20 bases between. CDR3: CASSEGGALVGLYGYTF. CDR3 coding DNA: TGTGCCAGCAGTGAAGGTGGAGCGCTAGTGGGGCTCTATGGCTACACCTTC.

This clone has ten or more counts. This rearrangement joins TRBV6-6 to TRBJ1-4, with D unresolved. V lost 6 bases and J lost 8, with 19 bases in between. CDR3 length: 15 amino acids. CDR1 MNHNY and CDR2 SVGAGI come from the germline V gene (reference sequence). CDR3 in amino acids: CASSQLAPSGEKLFF. The CDR3 coding sequence is TGTGCCAGCAGCCAATTAGCACCGAGCGGCGAAAAACTGTTTTTT.

This clone was seen only once. The chain has TRBV6-5 and TRBJ2-5, with TRBD1 matching over 8 bases. The V gene end was trimmed by 4 bases and the J gene end by 3 bases; junction bases not matched to a gene: 7. The CDR3 spans 15 residues. From germline, CDR1 is MNHEY and CDR2 SVGAGI. The CDR3 reads CASSSTGTGKETQYF. The CDR3 nucleotides are TGTGCCAGCAGTTCGACCGGGACAGGAAAAGAGACCCAGTACTTC.

This clone appeared a few times. This chain links TRBV5-1 with TRBJ2-6; D uncertain. V lost 6 bases, J lost 0 bases, and 13 bases lay in between. This CDR3 is built from 16 residues. CDR1 SGHRS and CDR2 YFSETQ come from the germline V gene. Written as DNA, the CDR3 is TGCGCCAGCATTGATGGGCCTCGCTCTGGGGCCAACGTCCTGACTTTC. Its protein is CASIDGPRSGANVLTF.

This sequence joins TRBV10-3 and TRBJ1-5, with D possibly being TRBD1 (6 bases). In germline, CDR1 is ENHRY, CDR2 SYGVKD. This CDR3 has 15 residues. V was cut by 2 bases and J by 6 bases, with 14 bases left in between. CDR3 loop: CAISEGQGLLQPQHF. The CDR3 region has the DNA TGTGCCATCAGTGAGGGCCAGGGGTTGCTTCAGCCCCAGCATTTT.

V and J are TRBV29-1 and TRBJ2-5; 10 bases are shared with TRBD2. The J segment lost 2 bases and the V segment lost 3 bases, leaving 9 bases of the junction unmatched. CDR3 length equals 16 residues. Germline CDR1 SQVTM, CDR2 ANQGSEA. The CDR3 DNA reads as TGCAGCGTTGAGTCTAGCGGGGGCTTAAATCAAGAGACCCAGTACTTC. This gives the protein CSVESSGGLNQETQYF.

V usage is TRBV6-5 and J usage is TRBJ1-2; D is undetermined. The CDR3 extends over 16 amino acids. Per the germline V gene, CDR1 is MNHEY and CDR2 is SVGAGI. The ends were cut back, 0 bases at V and 4 bases at J, with 15 bases in the middle. In DNA, the CDR3 is TGTGCCAGCAGTTACTCGGTGGATTCAGGTCCCTATGGCTACACCTTC. Residues: CASSYSVDSGPYGYTF.

The rearrangement joins TRBV2 to TRBJ2-1; 11 nucleotides line up with TRBD2. Germline V gene lookup returns CDR1 SNHLY and CDR2 FYNNEI. This CDR3 has 16 amino acids. V dropped 5 bases and J dropped 5; count of bases not matched to a gene: 8. The CDR3, as DNA: TGTGCCAGCAGTCTTAGCGGGAGGGCCAAAAACAATGAGCAGTTCTTC. Amino acid sequence: CASSLSGRAKNNEQFF. The full variable domain, rest sourced from reference TRBV2 and TRBJ2-1, is EPEVTQTPSHQVTQMGQEVILRCVPISNHLYFYWYRQILGQKVEFLVSFYNNEISEKSEIFDDQFSVERPDGSNFTLKIRSTKLEDSAMYFCASSLSGRAKNNEQFFGPGTRLTVL.

This clone was picked up a small number of times. The rearrangement links TRBV6-1 to TRBJ1-1; no clear D gene. The CDR3 sequence is 12 residues long. Germline assignment: CDR1 MNHNS and CDR2 SASEGT. The V end was cut by 3 bases, the J end by 8 bases, with 10 bases between. The CDR3 region is CASSDRQREAFF. For the CDR3, the DNA is TGTGCCAGCAGTGATCGGCAGCGGGAAGCTTTCTTT.